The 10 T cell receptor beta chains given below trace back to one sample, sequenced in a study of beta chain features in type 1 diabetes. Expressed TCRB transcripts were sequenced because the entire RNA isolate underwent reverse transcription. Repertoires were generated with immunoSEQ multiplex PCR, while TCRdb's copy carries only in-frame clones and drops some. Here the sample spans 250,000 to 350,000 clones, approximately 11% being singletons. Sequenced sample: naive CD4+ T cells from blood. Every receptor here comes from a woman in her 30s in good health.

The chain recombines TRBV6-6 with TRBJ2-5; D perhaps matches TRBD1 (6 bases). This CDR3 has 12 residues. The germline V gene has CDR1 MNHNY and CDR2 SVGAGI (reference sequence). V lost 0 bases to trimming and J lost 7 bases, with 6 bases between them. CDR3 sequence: CASSYSRGTQYF. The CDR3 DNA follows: TGTGCCAGCAGTTACTCCAGGGGGACCCAGTACTTC.

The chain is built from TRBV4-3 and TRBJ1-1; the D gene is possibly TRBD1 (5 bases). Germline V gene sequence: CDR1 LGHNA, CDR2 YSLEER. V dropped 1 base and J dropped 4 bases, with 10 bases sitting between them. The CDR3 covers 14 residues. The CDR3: CASSQVQGFTEAFF. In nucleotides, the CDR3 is TGCGCCAGCAGCCAAGTTCAGGGTTTCACTGAAGCTTTCTTT.

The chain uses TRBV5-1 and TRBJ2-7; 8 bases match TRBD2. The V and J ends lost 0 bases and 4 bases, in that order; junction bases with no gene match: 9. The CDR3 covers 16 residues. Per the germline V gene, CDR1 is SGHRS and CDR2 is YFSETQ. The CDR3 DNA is TGCGCCAGCAGCTTGGGAGCGGGACTAGTGTTGTACGAGCAGTACTTC. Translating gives CASSLGAGLVLYEQYF.

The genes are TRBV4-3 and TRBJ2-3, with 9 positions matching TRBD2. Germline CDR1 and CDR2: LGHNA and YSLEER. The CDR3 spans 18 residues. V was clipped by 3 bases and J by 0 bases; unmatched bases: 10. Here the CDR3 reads CASSHDPGLAASTDTQYF. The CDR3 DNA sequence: TGCGCCAGCAGCCATGATCCGGGACTAGCTGCTAGCACAGATACGCAGTATTTT.

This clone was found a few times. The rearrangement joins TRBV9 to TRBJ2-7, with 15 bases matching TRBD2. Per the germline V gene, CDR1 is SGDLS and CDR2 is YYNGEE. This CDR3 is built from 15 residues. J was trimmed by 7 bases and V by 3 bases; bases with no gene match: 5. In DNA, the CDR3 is TGTGCCAGCAGCGGGGGACTAGCGGGAGGACGGGAGCAGTACTTC. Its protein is CASSGGLAGGREQYF.

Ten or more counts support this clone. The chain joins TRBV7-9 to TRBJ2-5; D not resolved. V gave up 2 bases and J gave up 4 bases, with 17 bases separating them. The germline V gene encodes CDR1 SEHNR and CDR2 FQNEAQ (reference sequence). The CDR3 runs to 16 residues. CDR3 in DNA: TGTGCCAGCAGCTTACCTCCTAGGAGCACGGTAGAGACCCAGTACTTC. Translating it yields CASSLPPRSTVETQYF.

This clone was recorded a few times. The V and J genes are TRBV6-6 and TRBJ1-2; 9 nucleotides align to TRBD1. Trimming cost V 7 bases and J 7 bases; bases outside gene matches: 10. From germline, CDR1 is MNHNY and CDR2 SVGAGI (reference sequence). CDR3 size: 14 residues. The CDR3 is CASIAPGQGFGYTF. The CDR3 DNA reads TGTGCCAGCATTGCCCCGGGACAGGGCTTTGGCTACACCTTC.

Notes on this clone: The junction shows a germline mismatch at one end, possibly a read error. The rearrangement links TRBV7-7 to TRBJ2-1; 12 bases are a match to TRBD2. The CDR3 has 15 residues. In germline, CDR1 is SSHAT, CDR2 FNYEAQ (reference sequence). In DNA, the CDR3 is TGTGCTAGCAGCTTATGGACTAGCGGGACCGATGAGCAGTTCTTC. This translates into CASSLWTSGTDEQFF. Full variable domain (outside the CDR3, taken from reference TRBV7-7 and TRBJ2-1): GAGVSQSPRYKVTKRGQDVTLRCDPISSHATLYWYQQALGQGPEFLTYFNYEAQPDKSGLPSDRFSAERPEGSISTLTIQRTEQRDSAMYRCASSLWTSGTDEQFFGPGTRLTVL.

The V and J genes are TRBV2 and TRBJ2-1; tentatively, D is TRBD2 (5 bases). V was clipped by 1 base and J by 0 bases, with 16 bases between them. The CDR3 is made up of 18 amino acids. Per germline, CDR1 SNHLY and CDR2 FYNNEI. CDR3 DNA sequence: TGTGCCAGCAGTGAAGGCCCTAGCCGATACCACTCCTACAATGAGCAGTTCTTC. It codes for CASSEGPSRYHSYNEQFF.

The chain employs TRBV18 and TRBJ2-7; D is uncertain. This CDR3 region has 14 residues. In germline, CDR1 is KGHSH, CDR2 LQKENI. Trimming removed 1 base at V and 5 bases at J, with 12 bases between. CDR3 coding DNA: TGTGCCAGCTCACCACTAGCTGAGGTCCACGAGCAGTACTTC. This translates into CASSPLAEVHEQYF.